This is a list of T cell receptor beta chains from one sample in a study of T-cell memory formation after mild COVID-19. One entry per CDR3 protein results from TCRdb running MiXCR on the 5' RACE reads. The data contain about 560,000 distinct CDR3 sequences, roughly 21% of them seen just once; the ten biggest clones take up about 8.2%. Specimen: PBMCs or a T cell subset sorted from them (not recorded which). These receptors originate from an adult woman who had mild COVID-19 (a few samples of this study predate the infection). Cell type and time point are not known. Each CDR3 is given with its conserved first and last residue. The D gene is left open where the match is weak. Not all rows give a size; the values are once, few, many and, for expanded clones, a class.

TRBJ1-2,-,few,TRBV20-1,TGCAGTGCTAGAGGTCGTGACTATGGCTACACCTTC,CSARGRDYGYTF
TRBJ2-7,TRBD2,few,TRBV6-5,TGTGCCAGCAGTTACGGACTAGCGGTTTTCGAGCAGTACTTC,CASSYGLAVFEQYF
TRBJ2-1,-,-,TRBV12-3/TRBV12-4,TGTGCCAGCAGTCTAAGGGGGGTTGGAGACAATGAGCAGTTCTTC,CASSLRGVGDNEQFF
TRBJ2-7,-,few,TRBV7-2,TGTGCCAGCAGCAACCTCGGGGGTTCTGAGCAGTACTTC,CASSNLGGSEQYF
TRBJ2-1,TRBD2,few,TRBV11-1,TGTGCCAGCAGCTTAGAGGGACTAGCGGGAGGGCCGGTCTACAATGAGCAGTTCTTC,CASSLEGLAGGPVYNEQFF
TRBJ2-3,-,many,TRBV12-3/TRBV12-4,TGTGCCTCGGGGGTGGGGTTCACAGATACGCAGTATTTT,CASGVGFTDTQYF
TRBJ2-1,-,-,TRBV25-1,TGTGCCAGCAGTGAATTTGGACTGGTCAATGAGCAGTTCTTC,CASSEFGLVNEQFF
TRBJ2-7,-,-,TRBV30,TGTGCCTGGAAGTTAGGGACGGGGGACTACGAGCAGTACTTC,CAWKLGTGDYEQYF
TRBJ2-7,TRBD2,-,TRBV20-1,TGCAGTGCTAGAGACAGTAGCGGGAGGGCCGTCGAGCAGTACTTC,CSARDSSGRAVEQYF
TRBJ2-2,-,few,TRBV12-3/TRBV12-4,TGTGCCAGCACCAGGACAGTAAACACCGGGGAGCTGTTTTTT,CASTRTVNTGELFF
TRBJ1-1,-,few,TRBV4-1,TGCGCCAGCCGTTTTTCCGGGGGGCGTACTGAAGCTTTCTTT,CASRFSGGRTEAFF
TRBJ2-2,-,-,TRBV7-2,TGTGCCAGCAGCTTAGTTTTGCCGGGACCGGCGAACACCGGGGAGCTGTTTTTT,CASSLVLPGPANTGELFF
TRBJ2-3,-,-,TRBV11-2,TGTGCCAGCAGCTTATATGGATTTAGCACAGATACGCAGTATTTT,CASSLYGFSTDTQYF
TRBJ2-3,TRBD1,few,TRBV4-2,TGTGCCAGCAGCCGGGCGACAGGGGGTACGCAGTATTTT,CASSRATGGTQYF
TRBJ2-3,TRBD2,-,TRBV28,TGTGCCAGCAGAACAGGGACTAGCGTGTTTACGCAGTATTTT,CASRTGTSVFTQYF
TRBJ2-7,-,few,TRBV15,TGTGCCACCAGCAGCGGGGGAGGTTCCGAGCAGTACTTC,CATSSGGGSEQYF
TRBJ2-2,-,few,TRBV7-9,TGTGCCAGCAGCTTAGCGTCAGGACCCCTCACCGGGGAGCTGTTTTTT,CASSLASGPLTGELFF
TRBJ2-5,TRBD1,-,TRBV24-1,TGTGCCACCAGTGATCGGGGACAGGGATCCCAAGAGACCCAGTACTTC,CATSDRGQGSQETQYF
TRBJ2-3,TRBD1,many,TRBV7-9,TGTGCCAGCAGCTCGGACAGGAGCACAGATACGCAGTATTTT,CASSSDRSTDTQYF
TRBJ1-2,-,-,TRBV27,TGTGCCAGCAGACCAAGTGGAAGTGGCTACACCTTC,CASRPSGSGYTF
TRBJ1-1,TRBD1,few,TRBV7-9,TGTGCCAGCAGCCCGTCGGGACAGGGGTCTGTCGTGGCTTTCTTT,CASSPSGQGSVVAFF
TRBJ2-1,TRBD2,few,TRBV7-2,TGTGCCAGCAGCTTATCTTTTGGGGGGGATTTCACAAATGAGCAGTTCTTC,CASSLSFGGDFTNEQFF